This T cell receptor (beta chain) was obtained from a study of early T cells in non-severe SARS-CoV-2 infection listed by TCRdb under 2021. Some background on the complete study: TCR sequencing used bulk RNA from unsorted whole blood, so alpha and beta chains could not be paired. General findings and caveats noted by the study authors: VDJdb matching was skewed toward anti-spike CD8 responses, so virus-specific expansions were likely underestimated and private and CD4 specificities were missed.

Concerning this clonotype itself: Its recognized antigen is unknown. No base quality values were provided; no much bigger clone lies one nucleotide off.

This was a case-control study nested in a cohort of healthcare workers in London, UK, who had nasopharyngeal swab PCR tests and blood samples taken every week. Healthcare workers were recruited between 23 and 31 March 2020, during the week of the UK lockdown, and were followed weekly for up to roughly 16 weeks. Receptors were amplified or captured by 5' RACE. This sample was sequenced with a NextSeq 500. In the TCR library protocol, unique molecular identifiers were attached to individual cDNA molecules to correct for PCR bias and sequencing error. Both TCR alpha and beta chains were sequenced, and tight co-correlation was observed between alpha and beta sequence abundances in each sample. The authors' pipeline ran thus. Decombinator V4 was used to annotate TCR sequences for V gene, J gene and CDR3. TCRs were defined as expanded if a significant change between any two time points was detected under a Poisson model with p below 0.0001. TCR abundances were normalised to the total number of TCRs sequenced per sample and were expressed as counts per million. MAIT TCRs were defined by TRAV1-2 paired with TRAJ12, TRAJ20 or TRAJ33, and iNKT TCRs by TRAV10 paired with TRAJ18. A search of VDJdb, accessed on 1 November 2021, was run for TCRs annotated to CMV, EBV and SARS-CoV-2, with TCRs annotated for multiple antigens excluded. Through fastp at Q25 and MiXCR, TCRdb rebuilt clones from the public reads, retaining in-frame beta chains. Each entry is one CDR3 protein sequence, shown with its most common DNA and genes. What appears here as the V and J calls and clone size reflects TCRdb's work, not the paper's. The table for this sample lists tens of thousands of distinct CDR3 sequences; less than 20% of them were counted only once. The ten largest clones represent 8.9% of the sample.

Looking up the germline V gene yields CDR1 MNHEY and CDR2 SVGEGT. The cysteine opens and the phenylalanine closes a CDR3 of 16 amino acids. The sequence is cut down to CDR3 DNA, 48 bases in frame from base 1. The germline V end is reduced by 4 bases and the J end by 0 bases; junction bases left unmatched: 6. Here the sequenced sample was whole blood, taken at baseline. This receptor chain uses TRBV6-2 or TRBV6-3 and TRBJ2-1; 7 central bases correspond to TRBD2. This receptor was obtained from an adult who was a healthcare worker with PCR-confirmed SARS-CoV-2 infection or an uninfected control (not recorded which). The CDR3: CASSSSGGSSYNEQFF. The bases are TGTGCCAGCAGTTCTAGCGGAGGAAGCTCCTACAATGAGCAGTTCTTC.